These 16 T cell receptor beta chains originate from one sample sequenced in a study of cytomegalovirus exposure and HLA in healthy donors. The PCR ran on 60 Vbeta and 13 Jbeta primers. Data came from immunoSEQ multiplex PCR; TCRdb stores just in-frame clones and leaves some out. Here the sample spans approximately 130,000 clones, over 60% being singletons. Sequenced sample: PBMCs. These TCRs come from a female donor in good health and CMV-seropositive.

The CDR3 sequence is CASSPTPRFSGNTIYF. Here the CDR3 DNA reads TGTGCCAGCAGCCCCACCCCGCGCTTCTCTGGAAACACCATATATTTT. J is TRBJ1-3 and V is TRBV11-2; D not resolved. The germline V gene has CDR1 SGHAT and CDR2 FQNNGV. The V end lost 5 bases, the J end lost 0 bases, and 14 bases lay between the germline ends. This CDR3 is 16 amino acids long.

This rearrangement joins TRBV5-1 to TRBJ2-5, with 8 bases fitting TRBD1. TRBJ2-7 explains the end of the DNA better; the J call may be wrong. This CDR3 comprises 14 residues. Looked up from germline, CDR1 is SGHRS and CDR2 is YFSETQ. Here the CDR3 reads CASSPRTGLIEQYF. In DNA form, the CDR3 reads TGCGCCAGCAGCCCCCGGACAGGGCTAATCGAGCAGTACTTC.

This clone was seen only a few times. The CDR3 nucleotides read TGTGCCAGCAGCCTCTTAGGGGAGGGGTATGGCTACACCTTC. Amino acids: CASSLLGEGYGYTF. The genes are TRBV27 and TRBJ1-2; D possibly corresponds to TRBD1 (5 bases). Looked up from germline, CDR1 is MNHEY and CDR2 is SMNVEV (reference sequence). V dropped 6 bases and J dropped 5 bases, with 16 bases sitting between them. The CDR3 has 14 residues.

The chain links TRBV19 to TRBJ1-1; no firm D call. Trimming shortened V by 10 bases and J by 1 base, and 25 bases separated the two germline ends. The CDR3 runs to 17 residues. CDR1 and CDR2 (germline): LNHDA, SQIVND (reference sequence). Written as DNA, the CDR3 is TGTGCCACCAGGTGGCAAGCCACCCCCTCTGGGAACACTGAAGCTTTCTTT. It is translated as CATRWQATPSGNTEAFF.

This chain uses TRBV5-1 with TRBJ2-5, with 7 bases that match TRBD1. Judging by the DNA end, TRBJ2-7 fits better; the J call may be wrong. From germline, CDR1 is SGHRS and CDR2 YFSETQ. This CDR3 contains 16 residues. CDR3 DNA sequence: TGCGCCAGCAGCCCGTACGGGACAGCCAACTCCTACGAGCAGTACTTC. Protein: CASSPYGTANSYEQYF.

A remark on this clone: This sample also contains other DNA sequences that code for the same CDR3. The CDR3 loop is CASSPRVSDTQYF. In DNA form, the CDR3 reads TGTGCCAGCAGCCCGAGAGTCTCGGATACGCAGTATTTT. The chain carries TRBV7-9 and TRBJ2-3; D not resolved. The V gene's germline CDR1 is SEHNR and CDR2 FQNEAQ (reference sequence). There are 13 residues in the CDR3. With 5 bases removed from V and 6 bases from J, the gap between germline ends came to 12 bases.

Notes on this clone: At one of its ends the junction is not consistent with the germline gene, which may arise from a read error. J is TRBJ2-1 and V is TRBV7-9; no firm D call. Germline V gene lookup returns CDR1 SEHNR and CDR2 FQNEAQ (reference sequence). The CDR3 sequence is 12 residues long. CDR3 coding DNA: TGTTCCAGCAGCTTAGACCGGTATGAGCAGTTCTTC. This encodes CSSSLDRYEQFF.

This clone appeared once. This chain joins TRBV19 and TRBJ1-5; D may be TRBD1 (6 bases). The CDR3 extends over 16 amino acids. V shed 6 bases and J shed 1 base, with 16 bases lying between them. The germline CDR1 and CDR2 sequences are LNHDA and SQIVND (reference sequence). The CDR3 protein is CASSLMWGPSNQPQHF. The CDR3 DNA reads TGTGCCAGTAGCTTGATGTGGGGGCCGAGCAATCAGCCCCAGCATTTT. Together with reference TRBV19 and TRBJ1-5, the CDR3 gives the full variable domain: DGGITQSPKYLFRKEGQNVTLSCEQNLNHDAMYWYRQDPGQGLRLIYYSQIVNDFQKGDIAEGYSVSREKKESFPLTVTSAQKNPTAFYLCASSLMWGPSNQPQHFGDGTRLSIL.

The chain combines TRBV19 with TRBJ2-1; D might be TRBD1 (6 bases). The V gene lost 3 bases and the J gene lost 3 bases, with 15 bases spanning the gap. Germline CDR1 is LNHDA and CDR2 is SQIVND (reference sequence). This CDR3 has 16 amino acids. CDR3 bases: TGTGCCAGTAGTATCACAGGGAACGCGGTCTACAATGAGCAGTTCTTC. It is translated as CASSITGNAVYNEQFF.

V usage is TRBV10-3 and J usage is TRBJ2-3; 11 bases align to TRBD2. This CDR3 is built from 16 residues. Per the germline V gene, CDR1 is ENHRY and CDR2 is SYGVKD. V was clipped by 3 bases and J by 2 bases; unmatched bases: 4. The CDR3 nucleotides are TGTGCCATCAGTGAAAGACTAGCGGGGACCACAGATACGCAGTATTTT. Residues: CAISERLAGTTDTQYF.

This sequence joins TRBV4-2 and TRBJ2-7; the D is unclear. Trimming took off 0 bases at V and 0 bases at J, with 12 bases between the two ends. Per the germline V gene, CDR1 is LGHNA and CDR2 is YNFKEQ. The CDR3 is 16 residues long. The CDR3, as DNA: TGTGCCAGCAGCCAAGATCGGCGGCGGAACTCCTACGAGCAGTACTTC. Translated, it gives CASSQDRRRNSYEQYF.

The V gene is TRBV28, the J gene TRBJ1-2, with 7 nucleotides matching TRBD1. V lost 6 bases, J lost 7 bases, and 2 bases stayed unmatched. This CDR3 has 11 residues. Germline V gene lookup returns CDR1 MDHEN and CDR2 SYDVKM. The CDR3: CASRQGFGYTF. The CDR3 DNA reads TGTGCCAGCAGACAGGGGTTTGGCTACACCTTC.

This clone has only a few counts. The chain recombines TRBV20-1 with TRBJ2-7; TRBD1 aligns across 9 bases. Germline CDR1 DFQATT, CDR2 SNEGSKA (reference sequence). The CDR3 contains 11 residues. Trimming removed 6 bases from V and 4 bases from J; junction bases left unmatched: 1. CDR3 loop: CSAGTGYEQYF. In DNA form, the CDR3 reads TGCAGTGCCGGGACAGGGTACGAGCAGTACTTC.

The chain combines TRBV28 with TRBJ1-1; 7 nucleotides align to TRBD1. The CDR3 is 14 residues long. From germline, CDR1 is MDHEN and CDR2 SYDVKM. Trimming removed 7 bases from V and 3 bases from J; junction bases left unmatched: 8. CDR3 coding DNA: TGTGCCAGCACCGAGGACAGGACCGACACTGAAGCTTTCTTT. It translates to CASTEDRTDTEAFF.

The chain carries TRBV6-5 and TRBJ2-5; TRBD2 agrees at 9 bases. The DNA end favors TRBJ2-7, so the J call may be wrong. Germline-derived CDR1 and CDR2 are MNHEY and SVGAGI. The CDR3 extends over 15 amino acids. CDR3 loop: CASSRQGLALNEQYF. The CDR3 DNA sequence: TGTGCCAGCAGTCGCCAGGGACTAGCCCTGAACGAGCAGTACTTC.

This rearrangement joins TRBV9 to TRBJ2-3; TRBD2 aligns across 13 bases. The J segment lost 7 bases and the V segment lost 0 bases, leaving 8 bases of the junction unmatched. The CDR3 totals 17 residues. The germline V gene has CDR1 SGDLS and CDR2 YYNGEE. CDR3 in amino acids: CASSVGWGGTSGNTQYF. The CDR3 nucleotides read TGTGCCAGCAGCGTAGGATGGGGGGGGACTAGCGGGAATACGCAGTATTTT.